This T cell receptor (beta chain) was retrieved from a study of blood T cell repertoires in COVID-19. In the study overall: Spain, Italy and the United States supplied samples that represented acute and convalescent COVID-19.

This clone was picked up a small number of times. The junction does not match germline at one end; this may be a read error. Libraries were prepared by immunoSEQ multiplex PCR; TCRdb keeps only in-frame clonotypes and omits some of them. The table records 45,000 to 55,000 clones, about four fifths of them present only once. The source of this sequence is a man aged 50 or older with active COVID-19. Sequencing was carried out using peripheral blood.

CDR3 DNA: TGCGCCAGCAGCCGCGAACAGGGGGTTTGGGCCTTC. It specifies CASSREQGVWAF. The V and J genes are TRBV5-1 and TRBJ1-2, with TRBD1 matching 8 bases. The CDR3 length is 12 residues. Per the germline V gene, CDR1 is SGHRS and CDR2 is YFSETQ. Together with reference TRBV5-1 and TRBJ1-2, the CDR3 gives the full variable domain: KAGVTQTPRYLIKTRGQQVTLSCSPISGHRSVSWYQQTPGQGLQFLFEYFSETQRNKGNFPGRFSGRQFSNSRSEMNVSTLELGDSALYLCASSREQGVWAFGSGTRLTVV.